This entry is about one T cell receptor (beta chain). Its antigen remains unknown. The sample comes from a study of regulatory T cells. Findings of the study overall: In patients, unique TRB V-J pairs were restricted and V/J usage skewed, especially in Tregs.

Primers: 52 TRBV forward and 13 TRBJ reverse. Measured with immunoSEQ multiplex PCR; TCRdb has only the in-frame clones, and not every one. The sample lists about 18,000 clones, more than 85% occurring once. Patients aged 2 to 39 years had fewer naive and more memory CD4+ and CD8+ T cells. In germline, CDR1 is MDHEN, CDR2 SYDVKM. V shed 5 bases and J shed 6 bases, with 19 bases lying between them. The CDR3 sequence is 15 residues long. The receptor's source is a person aged 18-29 years with CD3G deficiency. The rearrangement links TRBV28 to TRBJ1-2; D unresolved. The specimen sequenced was CD8+ T cells sorted from blood. The DNA of the CDR3 is TGTGCCAGCAGTACGCGAGCTGCCCAAGTGGATGGCTACACCTTC. As protein: CASSTRAAQVDGYTF.